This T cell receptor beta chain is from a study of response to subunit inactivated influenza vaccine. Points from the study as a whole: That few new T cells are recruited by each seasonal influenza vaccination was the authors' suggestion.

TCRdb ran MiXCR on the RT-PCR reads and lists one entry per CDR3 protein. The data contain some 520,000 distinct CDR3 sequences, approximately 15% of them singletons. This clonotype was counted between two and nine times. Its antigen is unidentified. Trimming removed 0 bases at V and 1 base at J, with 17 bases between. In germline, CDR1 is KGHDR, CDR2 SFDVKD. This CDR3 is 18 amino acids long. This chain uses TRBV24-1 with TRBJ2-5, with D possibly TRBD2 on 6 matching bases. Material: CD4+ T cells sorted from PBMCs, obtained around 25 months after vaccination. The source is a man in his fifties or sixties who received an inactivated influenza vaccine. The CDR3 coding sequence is TGTGCCACCAGTGATTTGCGGGGGTCAGGGCGGTCCCAAGAGACCCAGTACTTC. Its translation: CATSDLRGSGRSQETQYF.